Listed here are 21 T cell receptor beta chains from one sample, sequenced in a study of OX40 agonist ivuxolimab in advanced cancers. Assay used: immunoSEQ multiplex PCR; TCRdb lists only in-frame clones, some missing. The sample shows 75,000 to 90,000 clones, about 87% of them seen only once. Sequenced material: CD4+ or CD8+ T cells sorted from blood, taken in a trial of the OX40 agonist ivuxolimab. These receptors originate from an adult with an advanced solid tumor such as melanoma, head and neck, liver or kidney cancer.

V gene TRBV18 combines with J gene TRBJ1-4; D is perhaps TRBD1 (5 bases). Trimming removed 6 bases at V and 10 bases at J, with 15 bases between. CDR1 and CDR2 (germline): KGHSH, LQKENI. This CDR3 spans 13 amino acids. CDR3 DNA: TGTGCCAGCTCCAGTGAAGGGGAGGCAAAACTGTTTTTT. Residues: CASSSEGEAKLFF.

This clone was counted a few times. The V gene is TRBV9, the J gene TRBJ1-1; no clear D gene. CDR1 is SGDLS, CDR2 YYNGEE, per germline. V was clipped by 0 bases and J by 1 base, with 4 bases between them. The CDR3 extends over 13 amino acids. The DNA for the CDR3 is TGTGCCAGCAGCGTAGGGACGAACACTGAAGCTTTCTTT. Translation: CASSVGTNTEAFF.

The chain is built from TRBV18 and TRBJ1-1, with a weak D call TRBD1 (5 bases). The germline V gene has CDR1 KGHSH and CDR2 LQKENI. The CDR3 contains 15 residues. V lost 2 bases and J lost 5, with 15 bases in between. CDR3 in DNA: TGTGCCAGCTCACCAGCCGGGACGGCGAGGACTGAAGCTTTCTTT. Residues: CASSPAGTARTEAFF.

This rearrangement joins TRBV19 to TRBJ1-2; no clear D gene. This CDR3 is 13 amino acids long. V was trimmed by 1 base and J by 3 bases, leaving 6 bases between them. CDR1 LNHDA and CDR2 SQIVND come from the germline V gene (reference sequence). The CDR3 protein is CASSIGTDYGYTF. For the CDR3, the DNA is TGTGCCAGTAGTATAGGAACGGACTATGGCTACACCTTC.

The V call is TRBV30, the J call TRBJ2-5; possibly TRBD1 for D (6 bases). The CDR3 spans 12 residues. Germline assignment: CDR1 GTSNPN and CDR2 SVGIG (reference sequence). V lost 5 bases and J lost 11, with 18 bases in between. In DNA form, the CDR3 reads TGTGCCTGGGGGGGTACAGGGATCGGGCAGTACTTC. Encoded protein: CAWGGTGIGQYF.

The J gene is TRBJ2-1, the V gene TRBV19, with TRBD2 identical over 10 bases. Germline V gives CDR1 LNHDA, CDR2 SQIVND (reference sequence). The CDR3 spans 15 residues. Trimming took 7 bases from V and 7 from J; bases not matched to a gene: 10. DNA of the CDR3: TGTGCCAGTACCCATACCGCTAGCGGGAGTAATGAGCAGTTCTTC. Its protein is CASTHTASGSNEQFF.

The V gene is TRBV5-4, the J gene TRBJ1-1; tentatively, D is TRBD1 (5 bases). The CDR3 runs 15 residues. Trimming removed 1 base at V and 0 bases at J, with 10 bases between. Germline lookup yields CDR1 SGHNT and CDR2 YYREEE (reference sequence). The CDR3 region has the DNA TGTGCCAGCAGCTTGCGGGGGGAGATGAACACTGAAGCTTTCTTT. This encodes CASSLRGEMNTEAFF.

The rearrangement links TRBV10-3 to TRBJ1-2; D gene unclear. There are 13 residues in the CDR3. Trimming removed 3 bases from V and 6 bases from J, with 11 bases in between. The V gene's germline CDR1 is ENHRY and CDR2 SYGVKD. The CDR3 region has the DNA TGTGCCATCAGTGAAGGTACAGAGGATGGCTACACCTTC. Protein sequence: CAISEGTEDGYTF.

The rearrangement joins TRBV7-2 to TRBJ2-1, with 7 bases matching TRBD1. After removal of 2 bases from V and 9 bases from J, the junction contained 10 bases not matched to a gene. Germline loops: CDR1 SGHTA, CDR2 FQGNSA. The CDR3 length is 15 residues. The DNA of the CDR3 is TGTGCCAGCAGCTTAAAAGGGGGCTCCGACTTTGAGCAGTTCTTC. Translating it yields CASSLKGGSDFEQFF.

CDR3 sequence (DNA): TGTGCCAGCAGTAGACAGGACTATGGCTACACCTTC. Amino acids: CASSRQDYGYTF. The chain employs TRBV6-5 and TRBJ1-2, with D possibly TRBD1 on 6 matching bases. The CDR3 sequence is 12 residues long. Germline CDR1 MNHEY, CDR2 SVGAGI. With 5 bases removed from V and 3 bases from J, the gap between germline ends came to 7 bases.

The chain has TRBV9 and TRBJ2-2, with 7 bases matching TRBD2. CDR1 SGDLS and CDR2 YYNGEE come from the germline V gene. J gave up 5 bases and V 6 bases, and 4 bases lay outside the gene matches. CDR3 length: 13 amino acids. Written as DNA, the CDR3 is TGTGCCAGCACCGTCGGGAGGACCGGGGAGCTGTTTTTT. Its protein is CASTVGRTGELFF.

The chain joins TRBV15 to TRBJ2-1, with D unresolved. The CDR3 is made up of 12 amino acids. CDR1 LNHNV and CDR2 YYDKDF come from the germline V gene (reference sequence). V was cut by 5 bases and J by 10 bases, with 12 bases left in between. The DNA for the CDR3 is TGTGCCACCAGCGAACAGAGCATGGAGCAGTTCTTC. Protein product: CATSEQSMEQFF.

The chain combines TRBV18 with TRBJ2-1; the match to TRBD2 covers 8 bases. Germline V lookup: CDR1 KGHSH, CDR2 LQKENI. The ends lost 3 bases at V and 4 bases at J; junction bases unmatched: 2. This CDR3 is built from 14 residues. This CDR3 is CASSPGGGYNEQFF. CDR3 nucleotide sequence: TGTGCCAGCTCACCCGGGGGGGGATACAATGAGCAGTTCTTC. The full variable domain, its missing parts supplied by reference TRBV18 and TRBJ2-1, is NAGVMQNPRHLVRRRGQEARLRCSPMKGHSHVYWYRQLPEEGLKFMVYLQKENIIDESGMPKERFSAEFPKEGPSILRIQQVVRGDSAAYFCASSPGGGYNEQFFGPGTRLTVL.

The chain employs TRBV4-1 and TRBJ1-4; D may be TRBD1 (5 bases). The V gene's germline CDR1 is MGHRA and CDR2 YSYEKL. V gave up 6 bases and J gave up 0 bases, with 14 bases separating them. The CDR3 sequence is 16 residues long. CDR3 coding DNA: TGCGCCAGCAGGCGGGGCGGGGAAGCAACTAATGAAAAACTGTTTTTT. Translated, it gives CASRRGGEATNEKLFF.

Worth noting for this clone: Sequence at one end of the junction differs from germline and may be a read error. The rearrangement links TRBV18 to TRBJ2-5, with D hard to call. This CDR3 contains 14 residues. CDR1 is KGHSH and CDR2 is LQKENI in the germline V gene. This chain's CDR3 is CASSPREVQETQYF. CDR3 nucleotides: TGTGCCAGCTCCCCACGCGAGGTCCAGGAGACCCAGTACTTC.

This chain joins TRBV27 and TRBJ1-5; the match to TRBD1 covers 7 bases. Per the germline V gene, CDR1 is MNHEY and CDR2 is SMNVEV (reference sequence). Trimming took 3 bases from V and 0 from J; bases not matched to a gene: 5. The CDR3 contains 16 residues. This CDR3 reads CASSFSGGPSNQPQHF. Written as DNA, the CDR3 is TGTGCCAGCAGTTTTTCAGGGGGACCTAGCAATCAGCCCCAGCATTTT.

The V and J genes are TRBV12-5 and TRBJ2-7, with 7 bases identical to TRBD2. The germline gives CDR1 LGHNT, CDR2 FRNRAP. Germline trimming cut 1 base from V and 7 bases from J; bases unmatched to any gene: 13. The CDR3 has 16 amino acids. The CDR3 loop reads CASGLGAAGRVGEQYF. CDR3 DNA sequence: TGTGCTAGTGGTTTGGGAGCAGCGGGGCGGGTTGGGGAGCAGTACTTC.

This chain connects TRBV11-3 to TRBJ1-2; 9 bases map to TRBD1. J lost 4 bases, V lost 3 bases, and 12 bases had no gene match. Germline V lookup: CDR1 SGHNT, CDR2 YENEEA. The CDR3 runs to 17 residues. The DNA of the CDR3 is TGTGCCAGCAGCTTCCCAAGAAAGCTGGACAGGGGCTATGGCTACACCTTC. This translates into CASSFPRKLDRGYGYTF.

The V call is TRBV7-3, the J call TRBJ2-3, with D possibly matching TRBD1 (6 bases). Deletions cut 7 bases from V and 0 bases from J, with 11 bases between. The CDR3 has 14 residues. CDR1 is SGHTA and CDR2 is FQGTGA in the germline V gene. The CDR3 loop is CASTQGISTDTQYF. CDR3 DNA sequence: TGTGCCAGCACCCAGGGGATTAGCACAGATACGCAGTATTTT. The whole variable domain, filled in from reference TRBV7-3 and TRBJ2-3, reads GAGVSQTPSNKVTEKGKYVELRCDPISGHTALYWYRQSLGQGPEFLIYFQGTGAADDSGLPNDRFFAVRPEGSVSTLKIQRTERGDSAVYLCASTQGISTDTQYFGPGTRLTVL.

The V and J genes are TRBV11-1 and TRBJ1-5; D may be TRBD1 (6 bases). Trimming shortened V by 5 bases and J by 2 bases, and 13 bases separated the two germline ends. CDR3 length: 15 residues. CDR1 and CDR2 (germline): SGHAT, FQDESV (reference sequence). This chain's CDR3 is CASSPNAGGNQPQHF. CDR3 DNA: TGTGCCAGCAGCCCGAATGCAGGGGGCAATCAGCCCCAGCATTTT.

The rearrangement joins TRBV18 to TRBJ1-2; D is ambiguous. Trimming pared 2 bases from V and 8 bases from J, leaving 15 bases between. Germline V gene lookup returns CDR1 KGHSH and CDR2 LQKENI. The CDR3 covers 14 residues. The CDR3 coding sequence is TGTGCCAGCTCACCAACGGGGTCCCATGAAGGCTACACCTTC. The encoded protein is CASSPTGSHEGYTF.